The source of this T cell receptor (beta chain) is a study of T cell changes during pregnancy in multiple sclerosis. Germline V gene lookup returns CDR1 SGHVS and CDR2 FQNEAQ. This CDR3 spans 19 amino acids. Unmatched junction bases numbered 11, after V lost 2 bases and J lost 2 bases. The method was immunoSEQ multiplex PCR; TCRdb's version includes in-frame clones alone and lacks a portion of them. Here the sample spans around 80,000 clones, approximately 93% being singletons. This specimen was peripheral blood, taken in the second trimester of pregnancy. The V call is TRBV7-8, the J call TRBJ2-3; the match to TRBD2 covers 12 bases. This receptor was taken from a female donor in good health, enrolled as a control in a pregnancy study. This CDR3 is CASSLTSGRLNQSTDTQYF. The CDR3 DNA follows: TGTGCCAGCAGCTTAACTAGCGGGAGGCTCAACCAATCCACAGATACGCAGTATTTT. The whole variable domain, filled in from reference TRBV7-8 and TRBJ2-3, reads GAGVSQSPRYKVAKRGQDVALRCDPISGHVSLFWYQQALGQGPEFLTYFQNEAQLDKSGLPSDRFFAERPEGSVSTLKIQRTQQEDSAVYLCASSLTSGRLNQSTDTQYFGPGTRLTVL.